This T cell receptor (beta chain) came from a study of T cells in Graves' hyperthyroidism and ophthalmopathy. Deletions cut 7 bases from V and 0 bases from J, with 6 bases between. Looked up from germline, CDR1 is SQVTM and CDR2 is ANQGSEA. The CDR3 has 11 residues. This clonotype has at least ten counts. As yet, its antigen is unknown. The CDR3 regions of TCR beta were amplified from RNA transcripts. An initial round of RT-PCR targeting the TCR CDR3 relied on the HTBI primer set. Each CDR3 protein is one row after TCRdb ran MiXCR on the multiplex PCR reads. The table has almost 350,000 distinct CDR3 sequences, about a sixth seen once; the top ten hold around 15%. Whole-study results and caveats: Most expanded thyroid clonotypes above 0.001 recurred in blood.

Source material: blood. The V gene is TRBV29-1, the J gene TRBJ2-5, with unresolved D. The clonotype comes from a woman between 40 and 55 years old with Graves' ophthalmopathy. CDR3 sequence reads: CSAVHQETQYF. The DNA for the CDR3 is TGCAGCGCCGTCCACCAAGAGACCCAGTACTTC.